The present T cell receptor (beta chain) was sequenced within a study of T cell clonality in common variable immunodeficiency. CDR1 SGHTS and CDR2 YDEGEE come from the germline V gene. Deletions cut 0 bases from V and 1 base from J, with 9 bases between. The length of the CDR3 is 15 residues. Study-wide findings and caveats: The cause of increased CVID clonality remains unclear without subpopulation sequencing. Compared with healthy controls, CVID subjects showed increased TCRbeta clonality, mostly in about a third.

Control and CVID samples contributed equal amounts of genomic DNA. Clones were read by immunoSEQ multiplex PCR, and TCRdb kept only the in-frame ones, dropping some. The sample presents tens of thousands of clones, none singletons. At least ten counts were recorded for this clone. The antigen remains unidentified. From the germline J gene comes the end of the CDR3, since the read stops 3 residues before it. The TCR sequence derives from a person between 18 and 70 years old in good health. The chain uses TRBV5-8 and TRBJ2-3; D not resolved. Sequencing used peripheral blood mononuclear cells. The sequenced CDR3 bases are TGTGCCAGCAGCTTGGATCCCGAGCGCACAGATACG. Translated, it gives CASSLDPERTDT. The entire CDR3 reads CASSLDPERTDTQYF.